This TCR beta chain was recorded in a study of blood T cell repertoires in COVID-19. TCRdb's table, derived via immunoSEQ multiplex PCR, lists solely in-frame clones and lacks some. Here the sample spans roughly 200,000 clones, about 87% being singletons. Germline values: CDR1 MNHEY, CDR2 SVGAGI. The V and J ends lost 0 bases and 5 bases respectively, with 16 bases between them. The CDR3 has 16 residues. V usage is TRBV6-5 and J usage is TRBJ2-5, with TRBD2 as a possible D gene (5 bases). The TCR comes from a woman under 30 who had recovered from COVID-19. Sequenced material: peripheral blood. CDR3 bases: TGTGCCAGCAGTTACTCCTTGTATCGGAGAGGGGAGACCCAGTACTTC. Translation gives CASSYSLYRRGETQYF.